This entry concerns a single TCR beta chain. Its antigen is still unknown. Base qualities are not provided; no much larger clone lies one nucleotide away. In the prospective study, participants were roughly 18 to 89 years old, resided in 24 geographic areas of the United States, and were enrolled through a virtual design. Cohort assignment in the prospective study relied on participant-reported clinical history from a screening survey and a study questionnaire. Recovered participants in ImmuneRACE Cohort 3 were defined as having two consecutive negative NP/OP PCR tests, clearance from a healthcare professional, or resolution of symptoms. Mobile phlebotomists in the prospective study collected whole blood, serum and a nasopharyngeal or oropharyngeal swab from every participant. Over an approximately 2-month period, participants in the prospective study had the option of providing additional blood draws and questionnaires. Before DNA extraction, blood samples from the prospective study were shipped at room temperature or frozen.

TCRbeta CDR3 regions were amplified from genomic DNA using the immunoSEQ Assay, a bias-controlled multiplex PCR. The authors' pipeline ran thus. The number of nucleated cells in each sample was estimated from the amplification of reference gene primers within the assay. To quantify the absolute abundance of each unique TCRbeta CDR3 rearrangement, sequence reads were collapsed and filtered. For each sample, productive Simpson clonality was calculated by taking the square root of Simpson's diversity index across productive rearrangements. This immuneACCESS table, as held by TCRdb, lists in-frame sequences with V and J called but not all clones. Of the missing ones, under half trace to an unresolved V gene in checked studies; the others have no known cause. The D gene and trimming were derived from the DNA, and the V and J assignments and clone size from that table. Counted in this sample were roughly 160,000 clones; roughly 85% of them appeared once. Clones ranked in the top ten supply over 15% of the sample.

Via the germline V gene (reference sequence), CDR1 is LNHNV and CDR2 YYDKDF. The CDR3 has 17 amino acids, counting the end cysteine and phenylalanine. The sequence is cut down to CDR3 DNA, 51 bases in frame from base 1. V is shortened by 5 bases, J by 0 bases, and the region joining them spans 16 bases. This record belongs to a study of blood T cell repertoires in COVID-19 (dated by TCRdb to about 2020). At the level of the whole study: Samples from collaborators originated in the United States, Italy and Spain and spanned both the acute and convalescent phases of COVID-19. The material from the prospective study consisted of cDNA or gDNA derived from T cells, B-cell-depleted T cells, or PBMCs. The dataset comprised deeply sampled blood TCRbeta repertoires from subjects exposed to, actively infected with, or recovered from COVID-19. The repertoires were made available in a free public database intended to serve as a resource for research on the immune response to SARS-CoV-2. Samples were obtained from the ongoing ImmuneRACE study (first 160 participants) and from 1,000 to 1,500 subjects provided by 6 global collaborators. Nearly every sample came with metadata listing a de-identified subject ID, COVID-19 status, age in years and sex. HLA class I and class II types, where available, came from metadata supplied by the sample provider rather than from assay-based typing.

What the work shows at the level of the full study, not this receptor alone: The quantity of clinical and demographic metadata differed by source and by participant and was supplied without curation.

The TCR comes from a man in his sixties who had recovered from COVID-19. Recombination linked TRBV15 to TRBJ1-4, with an unclear D gene assignment. The specimen was PBMCs or T cells enriched from blood (not recorded which). This receptor has the CDR3 CATSPGVELTTNEKLFF. At the DNA level, the sequence is TGTGCCACCAGCCCCGGGGTGGAATTGACAACTAATGAAAAACTGTTTTTT.